This is a list of T cell receptor beta chains from one sample in a study of CD8 T cells in ankylosing spondylitis. Via MiXCR, TCRdb re-called the 5' RACE reads, giving one row per CDR3 protein. The sample records 150,000 to 200,000 distinct CDR3 sequences, under 14% being singletons. The sample was blood, either unsorted or a sorted T cell fraction (not recorded which). These receptors originate from a male donor with ankylosing spondylitis or in good health (not recorded which). Each CDR3 is given with its conserved first and last residue. The D gene is left open where the match is weak. Clone size is not always given. Where it is, it says once, few, many or a class for expanded clones.

D: NA; V: TRBV3-1; J: TRBJ1-1; size: few; DNA: TGTGCCAGCAGCCAAGCCTCTGGGGCGGCTTTCTTT; CDR3: CASSQASGAAFF
D: NA; V: TRBV9; J: TRBJ2-1; size: NA; DNA: TGTGCCAGCAGCGTAGTCGAGTGGGGGAGTGGGAATGAGCAGTTCTTC; CDR3: CASSVVEWGSGNEQFF
D: TRBD2; V: TRBV5-1; J: TRBJ2-7; size: many; DNA: TGCGCCAGCAGCTTGGTTAGCGGGAGGTCATACGAGCAGTACTTC; CDR3: CASSLVSGRSYEQYF
D: NA; V: TRBV2; J: TRBJ1-5; size: many; DNA: TGTGCCAGCAGCAGCAGGGGTAGGGATCAGCCCCAGCATTTT; CDR3: CASSSRGRDQPQHF
D: NA; V: TRBV3-1; J: TRBJ1-2; size: many; DNA: TGTGCCAGCAGCCAAGATCCCCAAGCTAACTATGGCTACACCTTC; CDR3: CASSQDPQANYGYTF
D: NA; V: TRBV12-3/TRBV12-4; J: TRBJ2-3; size: many; DNA: TGTGCCAGCAGTTTAATACCTTTCACAGATACGCAGTATTTT; CDR3: CASSLIPFTDTQYF
D: NA; V: TRBV5-1; J: TRBJ2-2; size: many; DNA: TGCGCCAGCAGCCGAGGGCCAGGGTTGGCCGGGGAGCTGTTTTTT; CDR3: CASSRGPGLAGELFF
D: NA; V: TRBV9; J: TRBJ2-5; size: NA; DNA: TGTGCCAGCAGCGCCGGGACGCGTCATGAAGAGACCCAGTACTTC; CDR3: CASSAGTRHEETQYF
D: NA; V: TRBV6-1; J: TRBJ1-5; size: many; DNA: TGTGCCAGCCTCCGGGGCGTTTATAGCAATCAGCCCCAGCATTTT; CDR3: CASLRGVYSNQPQHF
D: NA; V: TRBV9; J: TRBJ2-3; size: many; DNA: TGTGCCAGCAGCGTCAGCATCACAGGGCGCACAGATACGCAGTATTTT; CDR3: CASSVSITGRTDTQYF
D: NA; V: TRBV4-1; J: TRBJ1-1; size: many; DNA: TGCGCCAGCAGCCAAGATCCGAGACAGACGAACACTGAAGCTTTCTTT; CDR3: CASSQDPRQTNTEAFF
D: NA; V: TRBV14; J: TRBJ2-7; size: NA; DNA: TGTGCCAGCAGCCCCATTGCCGGGGGACCTATCGAGCAGTACTTC; CDR3: CASSPIAGGPIEQYF
D: NA; V: TRBV29-1; J: TRBJ1-1; size: many; DNA: TGCAGCGCGGAAGCGACAGTTAACACTGAAGCTTTCTTT; CDR3: CSAEATVNTEAFF
D: TRBD1; V: TRBV7-8; J: TRBJ2-5; size: many; DNA: TGTGCCAGCAGATACCGGACAGGGGTGGAAGAGACCCAGTACTTC; CDR3: CASRYRTGVEETQYF
D: NA; V: TRBV12-3/TRBV12-4; J: TRBJ2-5; size: many; DNA: TGTGCCAGCAACACGGAGGGACCTCAGGAGACCCAGTACTTC; CDR3: CASNTEGPQETQYF
D: NA; V: TRBV7-9; J: TRBJ2-7; size: NA; DNA: TGTGCCAGCAGCTTAGGCGGTCAGGCAGACGAGCAGTACTTC; CDR3: CASSLGGQADEQYF
D: NA; V: TRBV28; J: TRBJ2-1; size: many; DNA: TGTGCCAGCAGTTTAACTGAGCAGTTCTTC; CDR3: CASSLTEQFF
D: NA; V: TRBV5-1; J: TRBJ2-4; size: many; DNA: TGCGCCAGCAGCCCGCCCCAGGCCAAAAACATTCAGTACTTC; CDR3: CASSPPQAKNIQYF
D: NA; V: TRBV5-6; J: TRBJ1-1; size: many; DNA: TGTGCCAGCAGCCCTGGAAGTTACACTGAAGCTTTCTTT; CDR3: CASSPGSYTEAFF
D: NA; V: TRBV9; J: TRBJ1-1; size: many; DNA: TGTGCCAGCAGCGTTTACGGCGGCGGCACTGAAGCTTTCTTT; CDR3: CASSVYGGGTEAFF
D: NA; V: TRBV3-1; J: TRBJ2-7; size: NA; DNA: TGTGCCAGCAGCCCGAATTCCATGACCTACGAGCAGTACTTC; CDR3: CASSPNSMTYEQYF
D: TRBD2; V: TRBV29-1; J: TRBJ2-1; size: NA; DNA: TGCAGCGTTGAAAGTAGCGGGAGTGAAAATGAGCAGTTCTTC; CDR3: CSVESSGSENEQFF
D: TRBD1; V: TRBV20-1; J: TRBJ2-5; size: NA; DNA: TGCAGTGCTAGTCCGTGGGGACAGGGGAGAGAGACCCAGTACTTC; CDR3: CSASPWGQGRETQYF
D: TRBD2; V: TRBV6-2/TRBV6-3; J: TRBJ2-7; size: NA; DNA: TGTGCCAGCAGTCCAGTAGCGGGGAGCCCCCTACGGCAGTACTTC; CDR3: CASSPVAGSPLRQYF
D: NA; V: TRBV7-8; J: TRBJ2-3; size: many; DNA: TGTGCCAGCAGCGATGATTACTCCACAGATACGCAGTATTTT; CDR3: CASSDDYSTDTQYF
D: NA; V: TRBV20-1; J: TRBJ2-3; size: many; DNA: TGCAGTGCTAGAGATTATGTGAGGGGGGATACGCAGTATTTT; CDR3: CSARDYVRGDTQYF
D: NA; V: TRBV20-1; J: TRBJ2-1; size: many; DNA: TGCAGTGCTGATACAGGGTCTCACAATGAGCAGTTCTTC; CDR3: CSADTGSHNEQFF
D: NA; V: TRBV6-2/TRBV6-3; J: TRBJ1-4; size: NA; DNA: TGTGCCAGCAGTGCTACAGGACGAAGTGAAAAACTGTTTTTT; CDR3: CASSATGRSEKLFF
D: NA; V: TRBV20-1; J: TRBJ1-1; size: few; DNA: TGCAGTCATTCGGGGGAAGCTTTCTTT; CDR3: CSHSGEAFF
D: NA; V: TRBV20-1; J: TRBJ1-4; size: NA; DNA: TGCAGTGCTCCCGGGACACTGAATGAAAAACTGTTTTTT; CDR3: CSAPGTLNEKLFF
D: NA; V: TRBV7-2; J: TRBJ2-1; size: NA; DNA: TGTGCCAGCAGCCCCGATAATTATGGGGGGAACAATGAGCAGTTCTTC; CDR3: CASSPDNYGGNNEQFF
D: NA; V: TRBV5-5; J: TRBJ1-4; size: many; DNA: TGTGCCAGCAGCTCATTCTTACAGGGTTTTAATGAAAAACTGTTTTTT; CDR3: CASSSFLQGFNEKLFF
D: TRBD2; V: TRBV7-2; J: TRBJ2-7; size: few; DNA: TGTGCCAGCAGTCTCGGGACTAGCGGGGCTGGCTACGAGCAGTACTTC; CDR3: CASSLGTSGAGYEQYF
D: TRBD1; V: TRBV9; J: TRBJ1-1; size: many; DNA: TGTGCCAGCAGCGTCCAGGGGGCCATGAACACTGAAGCTTTCTTT; CDR3: CASSVQGAMNTEAFF
D: NA; V: TRBV11-2; J: TRBJ2-1; size: NA; DNA: TGTGCCAGCAGCTTAGAGGGTAGAGGCTCCTACAATGAGCAGTTCTTC; CDR3: CASSLEGRGSYNEQFF
D: TRBD2; V: TRBV7-8; J: TRBJ2-3; size: many; DNA: TGTGCCAGCAGCTTAGATGGGACTAGCTATTATTTT; CDR3: CASSLDGTSYYF
D: TRBD2; V: TRBV9; J: TRBJ2-1; size: many; DNA: TGTGCCAGCAGCTCCGGGACTAGCGTCTACAATGAGCAGTTCTTC; CDR3: CASSSGTSVYNEQFF
D: NA; V: TRBV6-2/TRBV6-3; J: TRBJ1-1; size: many; DNA: TGTGCCAGCGGGGACCGGACAGCGAACACTGAAGCTTTCTTT; CDR3: CASGDRTANTEAFF
D: NA; V: TRBV20-1; J: TRBJ1-5; size: few; DNA: TGCAGTGCTAGAGGGTACTATAGCAATCAGCCCCAGCATTTT; CDR3: CSARGYYSNQPQHF
D: TRBD2; V: TRBV7-9; J: TRBJ2-5; size: few; DNA: TGTACCCTCGGGGGGGAGTTCCAAGAGACCCAGTACTTC; CDR3: CTLGGEFQETQYF
D: NA; V: TRBV2; J: TRBJ1-1; size: NA; DNA: TGTGCCAGCAGTACTACCCCGGACAGTAGTGTTATGAACACTGAAGCTTTCTTT; CDR3: CASSTTPDSSVMNTEAFF
D: NA; V: TRBV5-4; J: TRBJ1-6; size: NA; DNA: TGTGCCAGCAGCTTGGGACAGAGCTATAATTCACCCCTCCACTTT; CDR3: CASSLGQSYNSPLHF